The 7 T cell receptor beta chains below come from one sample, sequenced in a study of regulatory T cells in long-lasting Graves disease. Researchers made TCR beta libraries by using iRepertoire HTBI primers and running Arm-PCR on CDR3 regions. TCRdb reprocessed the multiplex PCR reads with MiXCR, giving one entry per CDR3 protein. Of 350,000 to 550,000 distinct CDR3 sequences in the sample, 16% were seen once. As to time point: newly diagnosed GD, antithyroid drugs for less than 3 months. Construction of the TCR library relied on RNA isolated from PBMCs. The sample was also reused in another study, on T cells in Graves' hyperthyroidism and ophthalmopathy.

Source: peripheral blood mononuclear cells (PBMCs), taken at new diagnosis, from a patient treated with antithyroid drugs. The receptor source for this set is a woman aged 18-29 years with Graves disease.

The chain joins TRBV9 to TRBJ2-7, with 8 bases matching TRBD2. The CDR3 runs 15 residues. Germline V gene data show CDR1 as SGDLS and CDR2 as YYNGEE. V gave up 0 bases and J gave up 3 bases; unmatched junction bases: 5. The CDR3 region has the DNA TGTGCCAGCAGCGTAGACGGGGGGGGAAGCTACGAGCAGTACTTC. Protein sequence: CASSVDGGGSYEQYF. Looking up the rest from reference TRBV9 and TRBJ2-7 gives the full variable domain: DSGVTQTPKHLITATGQRVTLRCSPRSGDLSVYWYQQSLDQGLQFLIQYYNGEERAKGNILERFSAQQFPDLHSELNLSSLELGDSALYFCASSVDGGGSYEQYFGPGTRLTVT.

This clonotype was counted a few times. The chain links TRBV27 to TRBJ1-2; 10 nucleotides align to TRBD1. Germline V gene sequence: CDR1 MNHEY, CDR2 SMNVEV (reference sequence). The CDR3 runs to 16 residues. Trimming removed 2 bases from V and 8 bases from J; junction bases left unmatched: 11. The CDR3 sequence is CASSLRAGTGAPGYTF. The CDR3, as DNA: TGTGCCAGCAGTTTACGCGCCGGGACAGGGGCGCCAGGCTACACCTTC.

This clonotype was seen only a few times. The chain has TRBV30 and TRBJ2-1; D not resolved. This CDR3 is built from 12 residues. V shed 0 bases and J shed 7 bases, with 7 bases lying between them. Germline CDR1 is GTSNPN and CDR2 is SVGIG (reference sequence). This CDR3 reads CAWSVGDNEQFF. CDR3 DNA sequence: TGTGCCTGGAGTGTAGGCGATAATGAGCAGTTCTTC.

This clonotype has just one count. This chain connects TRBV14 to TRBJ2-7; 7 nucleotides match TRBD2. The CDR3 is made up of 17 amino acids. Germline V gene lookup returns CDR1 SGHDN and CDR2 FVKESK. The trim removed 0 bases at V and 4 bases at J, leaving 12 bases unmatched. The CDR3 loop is CASSQDQRRLAAYEQYF. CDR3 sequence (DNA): TGTGCCAGCAGCCAAGATCAAAGAAGGCTAGCGGCTTACGAGCAGTACTTC.

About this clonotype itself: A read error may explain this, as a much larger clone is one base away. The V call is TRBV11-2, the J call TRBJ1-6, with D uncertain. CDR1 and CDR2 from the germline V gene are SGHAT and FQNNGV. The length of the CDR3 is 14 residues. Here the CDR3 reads CVSSLAGTPSPLHF. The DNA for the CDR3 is TGTGTCAGCAGCTTGGCTGGTACCCCCTCACCCCTCCACTTT.

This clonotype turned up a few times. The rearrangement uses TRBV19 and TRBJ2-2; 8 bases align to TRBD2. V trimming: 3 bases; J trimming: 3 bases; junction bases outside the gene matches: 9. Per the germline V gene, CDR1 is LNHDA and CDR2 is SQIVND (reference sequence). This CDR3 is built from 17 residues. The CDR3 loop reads CASSILSGSGYTGELFF. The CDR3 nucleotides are TGTGCCAGTAGTATCCTAAGCGGGAGTGGATACACCGGGGAGCTGTTTTTT.

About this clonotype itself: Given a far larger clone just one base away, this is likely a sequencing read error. For the CDR3, the DNA is TGTGCCAGCACCTTCCGGGAGGGAGGTTACGATGAGCAGTTCTTC. Its translation is CASTFREGGYDEQFF. The chain links TRBV28 to TRBJ2-3; 8 bases align to TRBD2. The end of the DNA aligns better with TRBJ2-1, so the J call may be wrong. Germline-derived CDR1 and CDR2 are MDHEN and SYDVKM. The CDR3 has 15 residues.